In this sample, the clone carrying this TCR beta chain turned up many times. Its antigen is still unknown. This entry comes from a study of T cells in Graves' hyperthyroidism and ophthalmopathy. The investigators amplified TCR beta CDR3 regions from RNA transcripts. TCR CDR3 underwent first-round RT-PCR with the HTBI primer set. One entry per CDR3 protein results from TCRdb running MiXCR on the multiplex PCR reads. The table includes under 350,000 distinct CDR3 sequences, approximately 15% detected once. Patients with ophthalmopathy all had a Clinical Activity Score of at least 3, a NOSPECS grade of at least 4 and duration under 3 months. Patients with uncontrolled infections, other autoimmune diseases, pregnancy or lactation were excluded. Findings and caveats of the study: It was a median about 6.5 months before onset that the model predicted ophthalmopathy.

The TCR was taken from a woman aged 55-69 years with Graves' ophthalmopathy. Sequencing was performed on blood.

The DNA of the CDR3 is TGCAGTGCCCGGGACCCCACCGGGACAGGGGGCGCAGATACGCAGTATTTT. Translation gives CSARDPTGTGGADTQYF. The gene calls are TRBV20-1 and TRBJ2-3; 12 nucleotides align to TRBD1. The V segment lost 6 bases and the J segment 4 bases; nucleotides outside the gene matches: 14. CDR1 DFQATT and CDR2 SNEGSKA come from the germline V gene (reference sequence). The CDR3 sequence is 17 residues long.